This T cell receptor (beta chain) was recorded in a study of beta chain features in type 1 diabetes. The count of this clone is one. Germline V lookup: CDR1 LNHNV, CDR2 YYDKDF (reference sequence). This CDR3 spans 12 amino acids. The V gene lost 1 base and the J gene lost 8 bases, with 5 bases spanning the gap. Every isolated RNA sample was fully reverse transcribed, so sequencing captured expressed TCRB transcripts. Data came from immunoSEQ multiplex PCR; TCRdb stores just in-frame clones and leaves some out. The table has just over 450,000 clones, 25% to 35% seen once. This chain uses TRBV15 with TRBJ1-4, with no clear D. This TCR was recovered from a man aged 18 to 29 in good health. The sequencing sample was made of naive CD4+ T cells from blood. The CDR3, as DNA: TGTGCCACCAGCAGAGCCCCCGAAAAACTGTTTTTT. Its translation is CATSRAPEKLFF.